Below, 10 T cell receptor beta chains from the same sample are listed, as sequenced in a study of blood T cell repertoires in COVID-19. Repertoires were generated with immunoSEQ multiplex PCR, while TCRdb's copy carries only in-frame clones and drops some. The data hold about 110,000 clones, with roughly 91% observed a single time. Sequencing was carried out using peripheral blood. The receptors originated from a woman in her forties or fifties with acute or convalescent COVID-19.

The chain links TRBV27 to TRBJ1-2, with TRBD1 matching 7 bases. This CDR3 is built from 14 residues. The V and J ends lost 1 base and 7 bases, in that order; junction bases with no gene match: 6. The germline CDR1 and CDR2 sequences are MNHEY and SMNVEV (reference sequence). The CDR3 coding sequence is TGTGCCAGCAGTTTATTGTCCGGGACAGCTGGCTACACCTTC. It translates to CASSLLSGTAGYTF.

The chain carries TRBV4-1 and TRBJ2-1; 9 bases line up with TRBD2. The CDR3 has 20 residues. From germline, CDR1 is MGHRA and CDR2 YSYEKL. With 1 base clipped from V and 0 bases from J, the junction kept 13 bases outside the gene matches. The CDR3 nucleotides are TGCGCCAGCAGCCAAGGGGACCAGGGGGATAGCGGGAGCTCCTACAATGAGCAGTTCTTC. Translating gives CASSQGDQGDSGSSYNEQFF.

This clone has only a few counts. This chain connects TRBV28 to TRBJ1-6, with a weak D call TRBD1 (5 bases). Trimming left V 3 bases short and J 10 bases short, with 13 bases between. The CDR3 is 14 residues long. CDR1 is MDHEN and CDR2 is SYDVKM in the germline V gene. The CDR3 loop reads CASSFVQEWSPLHF. CDR3 bases: TGTGCCAGCAGTTTTGTACAGGAATGGTCACCCCTCCACTTT.

The chain uses TRBV7-2 and TRBJ2-3, with TRBD2 identical over 8 bases. The length of the CDR3 is 17 residues. Per the germline V gene, CDR1 is SGHTA and CDR2 is FQGNSA. The V gene end was trimmed by 0 bases and the J gene end by 3 bases; junction bases not matched to a gene: 8. CDR3 protein: CASSLALSGIGTDTQYF. CDR3 nucleotide sequence: TGTGCCAGCAGCTTAGCGCTTAGCGGGATTGGTACAGATACGCAGTATTTT.

The sample holds one count of this clone. This chain links TRBV27 with TRBJ1-2, with TRBD1 identical over 10 bases. V was pared by 5 bases and J by 4 bases, with 10 bases of the junction left unmatched. CDR3 length: 16 residues. The germline gives CDR1 MNHEY, CDR2 SMNVEV (reference sequence). CDR3 nucleotides: TGTGCCAGCAGTCCCCTCCCGACAGGGGGCGGCTATGGCTACACCTTC. It encodes CASSPLPTGGGYGYTF.

The CDR3 coding sequence is TGTGCCAGCAGCCCGGTCAGAGGGCTGAACACTGAAGCTTTCTTT. Amino acids: CASSPVRGLNTEAFF. V and J are TRBV14 and TRBJ1-1; D remains ambiguous. Germline V gene lookup returns CDR1 SGHDN and CDR2 FVKESK. V was shortened by 4 bases and J by 0 bases, with 12 bases between the two germline ends. The CDR3 covers 15 residues.

The rearrangement joins TRBV10-3 to TRBJ1-2; a possible D gene is TRBD1 (6 bases). Trimming stripped 3 bases from V and 4 bases from J, with 15 bases between. The CDR3 runs to 15 residues. In germline, CDR1 is ENHRY, CDR2 SYGVKD. CDR3 nucleotides: TGTGCCATCAGTGATCGGTCAGGGGAGGGCTATGGCTACACCTTC. This codes for CAISDRSGEGYGYTF.

This chain joins TRBV7-9 and TRBJ2-5; D possibly corresponds to TRBD2 (5 bases). Germline CDR1 reads SEHNR; CDR2 reads FQNEAQ (reference sequence). This CDR3 has 16 amino acids. V was pared by 3 bases and J by 3 bases, with 17 bases between. The CDR3 region has the DNA TGTGCCAGCAGCTTTAGCGTTGGGCCGGGAAAAGAGACCCAGTACTTC. The encoded protein is CASSFSVGPGKETQYF.

This chain uses TRBV3-1 (or the pseudogene TRBV3-2) with TRBJ2-5; no clear D. V was shortened by 5 bases and J by 7 bases, with 11 bases between the two germline ends. The CDR3 spans 12 residues. Germline loops: CDR1 LGHDT, CDR2 YNNKEL (reference sequence). In DNA form, the CDR3 reads TGTGCCAGCAGCGAGGTTTCTGGGACCCAGTACTTC. This sequence encodes CASSEVSGTQYF.

The chain is built from TRBV5-1 and TRBJ2-3; 9 bases are shared with TRBD1. The length of the CDR3 is 15 residues. The trim removed 4 bases at V and 3 bases at J, leaving 6 bases unmatched. Germline values: CDR1 SGHRS, CDR2 YFSETQ. The CDR3 spells CASSRLGTGTDTQYF. The CDR3 region has the DNA TGCGCCAGCAGCCGACTTGGGACAGGGACAGATACGCAGTATTTT.